Described below is a single T cell receptor beta chain sequence and its context. Original methodology: Reference gene primers were amplified, and this amplification served to estimate nucleated cell counts. Libraries were prepared by immunoSEQ multiplex PCR; TCRdb keeps only in-frame clonotypes and omits some of them. V and J calls plus clone size are reproduced from that table; the DNA served to infer D and trimming. The sample lists some 40,000 clones; around 84% were seen once. This CDR3 spans 15 amino acids. With V trimmed by 2 bases and J by 7 bases, 5 bases remained unmatched. Germline assignment: CDR1 SGHAT and CDR2 FQNNGV. The sample originates from a study of blood T cell repertoires in COVID-19. Background on the study: Acute and convalescent COVID-19 samples came from the United States, Italy and Spain. Sources were T cells, B-cell-depleted T cells, or PBMCs; the material itself was cDNA or gDNA.

The source material was peripheral blood. The rearrangement joins TRBV11-2 to TRBJ2-7, with 13 bases aligning to TRBD2. The receptor was derived from a man aged 50 or older with active or convalescent COVID-19. As DNA, the CDR3 is TGTGCCAGCAGCTTAATGCGACTAGCGGGGGGAGAGCAGTACTTC. Protein sequence: CASSLMRLAGGEQYF.